Listed below are T cell receptor beta chains from one sample, sequenced in a study of human T cells and chemical hapten exposure. MiXCR was run by TCRdb on the 5' RACE reads, yielding one entry per CDR3 protein. Of 110,000 or so distinct CDR3 sequences listed, around 20% are singletons. Every receptor here comes from a human donor in good health. Both conserved end residues are trimmed from each CDR3. Fields, in order: CDR3 protein, V gene, J gene.

ASSPSYGYT	TRBV7-9	TRBJ1-2
ATAEGDTQY	TRBV2	TRBJ2-3
ASSKGPYGYT	TRBV11-2	TRBJ1-2
ASSGQPDTQY	TRBV10-3	TRBJ2-3
ASSEGRRGSNQPQH	TRBV2	TRBJ1-5
ASSPSLGRSPLH	TRBV18	TRBJ1-6
SVGRGLADTQY	TRBV29-1	TRBJ2-3
ASSLVSGSPVNEQF	TRBV5-1	TRBJ2-1
AWSVSGTGGYT	TRBV30	TRBJ1-2
ASSFQRGFYEQY	TRBV28	TRBJ2-7
ASSHQPGTNYNEQF	TRBV4-2	TRBJ2-1